Presented here are 10 T cell receptor beta chains from one specimen sequenced in a study of T cell responses to AZD1222 COVID-19 vaccine. Sequencing was performed with immunoSEQ multiplex PCR; in TCRdb, only in-frame clones are kept and a portion is missing. The data hold some 170,000 clones, with 85% to 90% observed a single time. The sequencing here drew on peripheral blood, taken 28 days after the second dose of the MenACWY control vaccine. The receptors originated from an adult who received the MenACWY meningococcal vaccine as a control.

This clone was found once. The V and J genes are TRBV12-3 or TRBV12-4 and TRBJ2-7, with D uncertain. V dropped 3 bases and J dropped 5 bases, with 2 bases sitting between them. The CDR3 runs 10 residues. The CDR3 protein is CASSLNEQYF. The CDR3 coding sequence is TGTGCCAGCAGTTTGAACGAGCAGTACTTC.

V is TRBV10-2 and J is TRBJ1-4; TRBD1 agrees at 8 bases. The junction had 11 bases not matched to a gene; V was cut back by 11 bases and J by 0 bases. Germline lookup yields CDR1 WSHSY and CDR2 SAAADI. The CDR3 has 16 amino acids. In nucleotides, the CDR3 is TGCGCCGCTGGGACAGGAGGAGTTGCAACTAATGAAAAACTGTTTTTT. Translated: CAAGTGGVATNEKLFF.

This rearrangement joins TRBV3-1 (or the pseudogene TRBV3-2) to TRBJ1-2; 7 bases fit TRBD1. The trim removed 5 bases at V and 4 bases at J, leaving 13 bases unmatched. Germline values: CDR1 LGHDT, CDR2 YNNKEL (reference sequence). CDR3 size: 16 residues. As DNA, the CDR3 is TGTGCCAGCAGCTCCAGACAGGGCACTGTGGCCTATGGCTACACCTTC. The encoded protein is CASSSRQGTVAYGYTF.

The CDR3 spells CASSPQSGVEGWSEAFF. CDR3 DNA: TGTGCCAGCTCACCACAGTCAGGGGTCGAGGGTTGGTCTGAAGCTTTCTTT. The chain links TRBV18 to TRBJ1-1, with a tentative D call TRBD1 (6 bases). V was shortened by 1 base and J by 6 bases, with 21 bases between the two germline ends. In germline, CDR1 is KGHSH, CDR2 LQKENI. This CDR3 spans 17 amino acids.

The chain carries TRBV28 and TRBJ1-2; D unresolved. The CDR3 has 12 residues. V lost 5 bases to trimming and J lost 8 bases, with 12 bases between them. Germline V gene lookup returns CDR1 MDHEN and CDR2 SYDVKM. In DNA, the CDR3 is TGTGCCAGCAGTGCCCGGTCAGAAGGCTACACCTTC. Translating it yields CASSARSEGYTF.

This chain joins TRBV15 and TRBJ1-5; tentatively, D is TRBD1 (6 bases). Looked up from germline, CDR1 is LNHNV and CDR2 is YYDKDF (reference sequence). The V and J ends lost 3 bases and 7 bases respectively, with 16 bases between them. CDR3 size: 15 residues. The CDR3 coding sequence is TGTGCCACCAGCAGGGAACCACTGGGGGGCCAGCCCCAGCATTTT. Its translation is CATSREPLGGQPQHF.

For the CDR3, the DNA is TGTGCCAGCAGTCCGGGTATTGCGGGCGCTCCCACTGAAGCTTTCTTT. Translated, it gives CASSPGIAGAPTEAFF. The chain links TRBV6-6 to TRBJ1-1; D uncertain. The CDR3 extends over 16 amino acids. V was clipped by 5 bases and J by 4 bases, with 20 bases between them. In germline, CDR1 is MNHNY, CDR2 SVGAGI (reference sequence).

CDR3 coding DNA: TGTGCCACCAGTGACCGAGACGGGGGAGGGACCCCCAATGAGCAGTTCTTC. Amino acids: CATSDRDGGGTPNEQFF. This rearrangement joins TRBV24-1 to TRBJ2-1, with 7 nucleotides matching TRBD2. Germline assignment: CDR1 KGHDR and CDR2 SFDVKD. The CDR3 spans 17 residues. The trim removed 4 bases at V and 6 bases at J, leaving 14 bases unmatched.

The chain joins TRBV10-1 to TRBJ2-5; TRBD2 matches at 8 bases. J lost 4 bases, V lost 4 bases, and 11 bases had no gene match. The CDR3 is 16 amino acids. The germline V gene encodes CDR1 WNHNN and CDR2 SYGVQD (reference sequence). The CDR3 DNA sequence: TGCGCCAGCAGTGGAGGAAGTAGCGGGATGCGAGAGACCCAGTACTTC. Translation gives CASSGGSSGMRETQYF.

The V gene is TRBV7-8, the J gene TRBJ1-1; 7 bases agree with TRBD1. Germline V lookup: CDR1 SGHVS, CDR2 FQNEAQ. The CDR3 length is 15 residues. The V segment lost 2 bases and the J segment 3 bases; nucleotides outside the gene matches: 6. For the CDR3, the DNA is TGTGCCAGCAGCTTATACGAACAGGGGTACACTGAAGCTTTCTTT. Amino acids: CASSLYEQGYTEAFF.